One T cell receptor beta chain is described in this entry. This sample was included in a study of T cells in Graves' hyperthyroidism and ophthalmopathy. It was RNA transcripts that yielded the amplified TCR beta CDR3 regions. Initially, a first-round RT-PCR of the TCR CDR3 employed the HTBI primer set. TCRdb fed the multiplex PCR reads into MiXCR, producing one record per CDR3 protein. The repertoire holds 410,000 or so distinct CDR3 sequences, with 14% to 15% as singletons. Germline V gene lookup returns CDR1 MRHNA and CDR2 SNTAGT. The CDR3 loop spans 12 amino acids. The V segment lost 10 bases and the J segment 2 bases; nucleotides outside the gene matches: 4. Among ophthalmopathy patients, the Clinical Activity Score reached at least 3, the NOSPECS grade reached at least 4, and duration remained under 3 months.

The V call is TRBV6-4, the J call TRBJ1-2; 7 bases are shared with TRBD1. The TCR sequence derives from a man aged 18 to 29 with Graves' ophthalmopathy. The sample comprised blood. CDR3 protein: CATRDSNYGYTF. The CDR3 DNA is TGTGCCACCCGGGACAGCAACTATGGCTACACCTTC.